The clone carrying this T cell receptor (beta chain) is medium-sized by share. These data come from a study of CD8 T cells in acute hepatitis C reinfection. Trimming removed 2 bases at V and 8 bases at J, with 13 bases between. CDR3 size: 13 residues. The germline gives CDR1 SGHDT, CDR2 YYEEEE. Study-wide points: All groups preferentially used TRBV04 and TRBV06, which was not due to overrepresentation in the naive pool.

Profiling relied on immunoSEQ multiplex PCR, and the TCRdb table lists in-frame clones only, not all of them. The table lists under 4,000 clones, more than 35% of them singletons, with roughly 8.7% in the top ten. Time point reported: acute HCV infection, within 168 days of estimated infection date. The hepatitis C virus-specific receptor repertoire was characterized directly ex vivo, with no prior expansion in culture. The chain has TRBV5-6 and TRBJ1-1; the D is unclear. The source was HCV NS3-1073 tetramer-sorted CD8+ T cells from PBMCs, collected during acute infection. The TCR comes from a man aged 25 to 40 with chronic hepatitis C. The CDR3, as DNA: TGTGCCAGCAGCTTTCCCTCGGGGATGGAAGCTTTCTTT. This translates into CASSFPSGMEAFF. Based on the CDR3 plus reference TRBV5-6 and TRBJ1-1, the full variable domain is DAGVTQSPTHLIKTRGQQVTLRCSPKSGHDTVSWYQQALGQGPQFIFQYYEEEERQRGNFPDRFSGHQFPNYSSELNVNALLLGDSALYLCASSFPSGMEAFFGQGTRLTVV.